The 16 T cell receptor beta chains listed next were all sequenced from one sample in a study of TIL therapy for anti-PD-1-resistant metastatic lung cancer. Time point specified: pre-treatment sample, taken before nivolumab and TIL therapy. Sequencing used immunoSEQ v3. The repertoire was sequenced with immunoSEQ multiplex PCR; TCRdb's copy has only in-frame clones and lacks some. The sample has about 36,000 clones, roughly 70% seen once. Sample: blood, taken at baseline. The source is a person aged 25 to 79 with non-small cell lung cancer.

V usage is TRBV7-6 and J usage is TRBJ1-1; perhaps TRBD1 as D (5 bases). The CDR3 loop spans 14 amino acids. CDR1 is SGHVS and CDR2 is FNYEAQ in the germline V gene. V was pared by 5 bases and J by 3 bases, with 13 bases between. The CDR3 bases are TGTGCCAGCAGCCCTAGAATAGGGGACACTGAAGCTTTCTTT. Its translation: CASSPRIGDTEAFF.

The chain has TRBV5-8 and TRBJ2-2; TRBD2 agrees at 8 bases. Germline CDR1 SGHTS, CDR2 YDEGEE. The CDR3 sequence is 17 residues long. V lost 4 bases, J lost 3 bases, and 11 bases stayed unmatched. The CDR3 reads CASSPLGSGIYTGELFF. DNA of the CDR3: TGTGCCAGCAGCCCCCTGGGTAGCGGGATTTACACCGGGGAGCTGTTTTTT. The full variable domain, completed using reference TRBV5-8 and TRBJ2-2, is EAGVTQSPTHLIKTRGQQATLRCSPISGHTSVYWYQQALGLGLQFLLWYDEGEERNRGNFPPRFSGRQFPNYSSELNVNALELEDSALYLCASSPLGSGIYTGELFFGEGSRLTVL.

With regard to this clone: One end of the junction is discordant with germline, which a read error may explain. This chain joins TRBV6-1 and TRBJ2-7; 10 bases fit TRBD2. The CDR3 has 12 residues. The V gene's germline CDR1 is MNHNS and CDR2 SASEGT. The CDR3 sequence is CASLRASGGTDF. In DNA, the CDR3 is TGTGCCAGCTTAAGGGCTAGCGGGGGTACGGACTTC.

J is TRBJ1-1 and V is TRBV9; D possibly corresponds to TRBD1 (6 bases). Germline lookup yields CDR1 SGDLS and CDR2 YYNGEE. V lost 1 base and J 6 bases, leaving 16 bases between the germline ends. The CDR3 runs to 15 residues. The CDR3 loop is CASSVFPGHRPEAFF. Here the CDR3 DNA reads TGTGCCAGCAGCGTATTCCCGGGACATCGGCCTGAAGCTTTCTTT.

This clone was seen only a few times. The CDR3 region is CASSLPGGRGANVLTF. The CDR3 bases are TGTGCCAGCAGCCTCCCGGGCGGGAGGGGGGCCAACGTCCTGACTTTC. V is TRBV7-9 and J is TRBJ2-6; 8 bases align to TRBD2. This CDR3 has 16 residues. After removal of 5 bases from V and 4 bases from J, the junction contained 7 bases not matched to a gene. Germline V lookup: CDR1 SEHNR, CDR2 FQNEAQ (reference sequence).

The chain has TRBV5-6 and TRBJ1-1; no definite D call. The CDR3 loop spans 17 amino acids. Trimming pared 2 bases from V and 1 base from J, leaving 18 bases between. Germline-derived CDR1 and CDR2 are SGHDT and YYEEEE. CDR3 nucleotide sequence: TGTGCCAGCAGCTTATATGACTCCGCGGTTGAGAACACTGAAGCTTTCTTT. Its translation is CASSLYDSAVENTEAFF.

This chain joins TRBV18 and TRBJ2-7; no firm D call. V lost 2 bases and J 0 bases, leaving 8 bases between the germline ends. The length of the CDR3 is 14 residues. CDR1 and CDR2 from the germline V gene are KGHSH and LQKENI. CDR3 nucleotide sequence: TGTGCCAGCTCACCATCCGTAAGCTCCTACGAGCAGTACTTC. Translated: CASSPSVSSYEQYF.

The chain employs TRBV19 and TRBJ1-1; D is unresolved. CDR1 is LNHDA and CDR2 is SQIVND in the germline V gene (reference sequence). The ends were cut back, 2 bases at V and 1 base at J, with 11 bases in the middle. The CDR3 loop spans 15 amino acids. The CDR3 loop is CASSIYEGPNTEAFF. The CDR3 coding sequence is TGTGCCAGTAGTATATATGAGGGCCCGAACACTGAAGCTTTCTTT.

The chain employs TRBV2 and TRBJ2-7; 8 positions agree with TRBD2. The CDR3 runs 13 residues. J gave up 6 bases and V 4 bases, and 5 bases lay outside the gene matches. Per the germline V gene, CDR1 is SNHLY and CDR2 is FYNNEI. The CDR3 loop is CASSGGLVGEQYF. In DNA, the CDR3 is TGTGCCAGCAGTGGGGGACTAGTTGGCGAGCAGTACTTC.

The chain combines TRBV10-3 with TRBJ2-7; TRBD2 aligns across 13 bases. With V trimmed by 8 bases and J by 7 bases, 11 bases remained unmatched. Germline CDR1 ENHRY, CDR2 SYGVKD. The CDR3 extends over 15 amino acids. CDR3 residues: CAILSGLAGEGEQYF. CDR3 sequence (DNA): TGTGCCATCCTAAGTGGACTAGCGGGAGAGGGGGAGCAGTACTTC.

The rearrangement links TRBV5-6 to TRBJ1-1, with D unresolved. The CDR3 has 14 amino acids. The V end was cut by 0 bases, the J end by 3 bases, with 9 bases between. CDR1 SGHDT and CDR2 YYEEEE come from the germline V gene. CDR3 in amino acids: CASSLGVGYTEAFF. The CDR3 bases are TGTGCCAGCAGCTTGGGGGTGGGATACACTGAAGCTTTCTTT.

This chain uses TRBV7-2 with TRBJ2-7; perhaps TRBD2 as D (6 bases). The V gene lost 3 bases and the J gene lost 7 bases, with 22 bases spanning the gap. CDR1 is SGHTA, CDR2 FQGNSA, per germline. This CDR3 is built from 16 residues. The CDR3 sequence is CASSFRRGPPEGEQYF. For the CDR3, the DNA is TGTGCCAGCAGCTTCCGGCGGGGTCCCCCGGAGGGAGAGCAGTACTTC.

The V and J genes are TRBV6-5 and TRBJ2-1, with TRBD2 matching 9 bases. The J segment lost 12 bases and the V segment lost 7 bases, leaving 13 bases of the junction unmatched. The CDR3 is made up of 14 amino acids. CDR1 and CDR2 from the germline V gene are MNHEY and SVGAGI. CDR3: CASTLWASGEGQFF. The DNA for the CDR3 is TGTGCCAGCACCCTCTGGGCTAGCGGGGAGGGGCAGTTCTTC.

The CDR3 nucleotides are TGCAGCGTTGACCGCCAATGGGGGGCCGATCGCTATGGCTACACCTTC. Translation: CSVDRQWGADRYGYTF. The rearrangement uses TRBV29-1 and TRBJ1-2, with D possibly matching TRBD1 (6 bases). Looked up from germline, CDR1 is SQVTM and CDR2 is ANQGSEA. This CDR3 has 16 residues. Trimming stripped 3 bases from V and 4 bases from J, with 21 bases between. Full variable domain (rest looked up from reference TRBV29-1 and TRBJ1-2): SAVISQKPSRDICQRGTSLTIQCQVDSQVTMMFWYRQQPGQSLTLIATANQGSEATYESGFVIDKFPISRPNLTFSTLTVSNMSPEDSSIYLCSVDRQWGADRYGYTFGSGTRLTVV.

The V and J genes are TRBV2 and TRBJ2-5, with unresolved D. V was clipped by 5 bases and J by 3 bases, with 4 bases between them. The CDR3 length is 11 residues. Germline-derived CDR1 and CDR2 are SNHLY and FYNNEI. The CDR3 DNA reads TGTGCCAGCAGTTTAAAAGAGACCCAGTACTTC. Amino acid sequence: CASSLKETQYF.

This rearrangement joins TRBV10-3 to TRBJ2-7, with 8 bases fitting TRBD2. V lost 6 bases and J lost 4; bases outside the gene matches: 11. The CDR3 totals 15 residues. Germline CDR1 reads ENHRY; CDR2 reads SYGVKD. CDR3 in amino acids: CAIRNPLAGPYEQYF. Here the CDR3 DNA reads TGTGCCATCAGAAACCCCTTAGCGGGACCTTACGAGCAGTACTTC.